The sequence of this TCR beta chain was determined in a study of cytomegalovirus exposure and HLA in healthy donors. Whole-study findings and limits: Prediction of most subjects' HLA-A and HLA-B alleles by TCR beta sequences was reportedly accurate. An ancestry cluster, one associated with Asian ancestry, reportedly showed fewer N-insertions than the approximately 650-donor mean in a later analysis.

While unrecorded immune exposures were likely, the donors were nominally healthy when sampled. With respect to this clone: Its antigen is still unknown. Compared with germline, one end of the junction differs, possibly owing to a read error.

With 60 Vbeta and 13 Jbeta primers, the PCR was carried out. TCRdb's table, derived via immunoSEQ multiplex PCR, lists solely in-frame clones and lacks some. The sample shows approximately 140,000 clones, roughly four fifths of them seen only once. Germline loops: CDR1 SEHNR, CDR2 FQNEAQ (reference sequence). CDR3 length: 16 residues. The V gene is TRBV7-9, the J gene TRBJ2-1; D may be TRBD2 (6 bases). The source is a boy between 2 and 10 years old in good health and CMV-seronegative. Sequencing was performed on PBMCs. This chain's CDR3 is CSSSSRTLATYNEQFF. CDR3 in DNA: TGTTCCAGCAGCTCACGGACACTAGCTACCTACAATGAGCAGTTCTTC.